The present T cell receptor beta chain was sequenced within a study of blood T cell repertoires in COVID-19. Background on the study: Whether acute or convalescent, the COVID-19 samples came from the United States, Italy and Spain. PBMCs, B-cell-depleted T cells, or T cells provided the cDNA or gDNA that made up the material.

Study processing details: Reference gene primers were amplified, and this amplification served to estimate nucleated cell counts. The assay was immunoSEQ multiplex PCR, and TCRdb's table has in-frame clones only and misses some. That table furnishes V, J and clone size, whereas the DNA furnished D and trimming. The table lists around 80,000 clones, around 89% of them singletons. Germline V CDR1 and CDR2: SGHRS, YFSETQ. The CDR3 is 16 amino acids. Losses at the gene ends were 0 bases for V and 0 bases for J; bases not matched to a gene: 5. This clone has just a few counts. The chain has TRBV5-1 and TRBJ2-7, with 8 bases lining up with TRBD2. The specimen sequenced was peripheral blood. The receptor comes from a man in his 60s with acute or convalescent COVID-19. The CDR3 spells CASSLGPAGVSYEQYF. CDR3 coding DNA: TGCGCCAGCAGCTTGGGTCCAGCGGGAGTCTCCTACGAGCAGTACTTC.